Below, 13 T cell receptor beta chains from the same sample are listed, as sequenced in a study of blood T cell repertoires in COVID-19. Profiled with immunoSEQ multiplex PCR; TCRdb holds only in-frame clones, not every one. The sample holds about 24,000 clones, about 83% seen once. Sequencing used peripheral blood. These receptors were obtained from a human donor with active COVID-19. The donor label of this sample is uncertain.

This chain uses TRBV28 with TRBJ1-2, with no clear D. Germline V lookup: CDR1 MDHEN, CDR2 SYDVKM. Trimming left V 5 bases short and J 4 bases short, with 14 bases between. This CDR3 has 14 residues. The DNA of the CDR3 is TGTGCCAGCAGTCGGACGGGGTTTGGCTATGGCTACACCTTC. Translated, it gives CASSRTGFGYGYTF.

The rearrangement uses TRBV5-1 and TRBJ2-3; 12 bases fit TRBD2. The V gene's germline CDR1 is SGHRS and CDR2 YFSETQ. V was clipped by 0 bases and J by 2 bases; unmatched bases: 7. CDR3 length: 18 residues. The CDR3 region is CASSLGGTSGSSTDTQYF. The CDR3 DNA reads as TGCGCCAGCAGCTTGGGGGGGACTAGCGGGTCCTCCACAGATACGCAGTATTTT.

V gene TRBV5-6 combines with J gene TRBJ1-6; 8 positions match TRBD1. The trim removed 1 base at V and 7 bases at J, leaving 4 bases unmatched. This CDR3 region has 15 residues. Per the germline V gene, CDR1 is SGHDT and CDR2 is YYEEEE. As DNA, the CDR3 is TGTGCCAGCAGCTTGCCCGCAGGGGGCAATTCACCCCTCCACTTT. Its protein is CASSLPAGGNSPLHF.

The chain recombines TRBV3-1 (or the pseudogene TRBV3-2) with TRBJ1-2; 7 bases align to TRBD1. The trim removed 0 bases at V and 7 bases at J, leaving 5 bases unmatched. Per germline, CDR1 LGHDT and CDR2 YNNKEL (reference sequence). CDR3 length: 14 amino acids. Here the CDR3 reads CASSQDLGGSGYTF. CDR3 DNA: TGTGCCAGCAGCCAAGATTTAGGGGGCAGTGGCTACACCTTC.

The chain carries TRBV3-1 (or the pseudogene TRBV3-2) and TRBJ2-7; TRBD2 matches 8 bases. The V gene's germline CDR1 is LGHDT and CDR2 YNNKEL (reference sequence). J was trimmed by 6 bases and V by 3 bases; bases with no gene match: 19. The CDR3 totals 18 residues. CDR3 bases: TGTGCCAGCAGCCAGTCGGAGGCACCTAGCGGGCGGCCTCGCGAGCAGTACTTC. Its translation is CASSQSEAPSGRPREQYF.

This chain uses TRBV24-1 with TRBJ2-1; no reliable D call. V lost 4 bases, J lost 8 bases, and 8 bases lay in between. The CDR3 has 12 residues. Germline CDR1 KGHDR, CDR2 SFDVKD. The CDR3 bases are TGTGCCACCAGTGAAAGAGAATATGAGCAGTTCTTC. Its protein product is CATSEREYEQFF.

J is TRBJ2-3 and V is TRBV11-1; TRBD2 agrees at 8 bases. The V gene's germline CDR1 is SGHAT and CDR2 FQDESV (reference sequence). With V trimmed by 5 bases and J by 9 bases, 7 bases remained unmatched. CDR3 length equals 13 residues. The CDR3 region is CASSTGLVRTQYF. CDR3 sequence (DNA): TGTGCCAGCAGCACGGGACTAGTGCGCACGCAGTATTTT.

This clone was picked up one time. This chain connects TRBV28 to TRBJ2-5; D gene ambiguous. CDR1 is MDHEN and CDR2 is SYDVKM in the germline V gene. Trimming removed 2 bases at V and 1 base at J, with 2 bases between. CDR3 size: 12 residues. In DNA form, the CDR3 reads TGTGCCAGCAGTTTACTCCAAGAGACCCAGTACTTC. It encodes CASSLLQETQYF.

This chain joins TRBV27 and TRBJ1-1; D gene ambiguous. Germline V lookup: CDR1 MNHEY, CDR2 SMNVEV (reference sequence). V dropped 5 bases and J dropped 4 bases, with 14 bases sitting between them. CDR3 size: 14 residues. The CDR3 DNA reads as TGTGCCAGCAGTCTGGTGGGCCCCGGCACTGAAGCTTTCTTT. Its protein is CASSLVGPGTEAFF.

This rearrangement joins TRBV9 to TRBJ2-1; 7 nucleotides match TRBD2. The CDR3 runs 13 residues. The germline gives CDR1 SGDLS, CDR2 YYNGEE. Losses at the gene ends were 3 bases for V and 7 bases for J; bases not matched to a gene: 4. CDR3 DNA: TGTGCCAGCAGCGCGGGACTACAAAATGAGCAGTTCTTC. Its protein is CASSAGLQNEQFF.

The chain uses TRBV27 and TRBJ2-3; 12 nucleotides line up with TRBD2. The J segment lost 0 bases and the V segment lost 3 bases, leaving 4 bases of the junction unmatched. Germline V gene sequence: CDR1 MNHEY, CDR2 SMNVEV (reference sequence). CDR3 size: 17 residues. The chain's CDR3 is CASSFWTSGESTDTQYF. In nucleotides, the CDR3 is TGTGCCAGCAGTTTCTGGACTAGCGGGGAAAGCACAGATACGCAGTATTTT.

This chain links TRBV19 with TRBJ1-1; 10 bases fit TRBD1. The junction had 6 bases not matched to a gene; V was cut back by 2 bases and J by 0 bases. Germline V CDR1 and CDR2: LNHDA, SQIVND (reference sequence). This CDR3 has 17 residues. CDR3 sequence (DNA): TGTGCCAGTAGTATAATACCGGGACAGGGGTTGAACACTGAAGCTTTCTTT. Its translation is CASSIIPGQGLNTEAFF.

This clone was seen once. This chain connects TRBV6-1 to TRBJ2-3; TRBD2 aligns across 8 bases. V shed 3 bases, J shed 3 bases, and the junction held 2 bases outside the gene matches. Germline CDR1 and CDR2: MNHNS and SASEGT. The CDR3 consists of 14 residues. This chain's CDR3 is CASSEGLGTDTQYF. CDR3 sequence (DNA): TGTGCCAGCAGTGAGGGACTAGGAACAGATACGCAGTATTTT.